Given below is one TCR beta chain in context. This entry comes from a study of identical twins. The germline gives CDR1 SGHAT, CDR2 FQNNGV. V shed 2 bases and J 0 bases; nucleotides not matched to a gene: 8. The CDR3 runs 20 residues. TCRdb re-called the 5' RACE reads through MiXCR, storing one row per CDR3 protein. Of some 560,000 distinct CDR3 sequences in the sample, 7.5% to 10% are singletons; the top ten hold roughly 3%. The same sample was also used in a study of yellow fever vaccine responses in identical twins.

Sample: PBMCs. This sequence originates from a young woman in good health. The gene calls are TRBV11-2 and TRBJ2-6, with TRBD1 identical over 12 bases. CDR3 nucleotide sequence: TGTGCCAGCAGCTTACCAAGGGACAGGGGGCCGGACTCTGGGGCCAACGTCCTGACTTTC. Translating it yields CASSLPRDRGPDSGANVLTF.